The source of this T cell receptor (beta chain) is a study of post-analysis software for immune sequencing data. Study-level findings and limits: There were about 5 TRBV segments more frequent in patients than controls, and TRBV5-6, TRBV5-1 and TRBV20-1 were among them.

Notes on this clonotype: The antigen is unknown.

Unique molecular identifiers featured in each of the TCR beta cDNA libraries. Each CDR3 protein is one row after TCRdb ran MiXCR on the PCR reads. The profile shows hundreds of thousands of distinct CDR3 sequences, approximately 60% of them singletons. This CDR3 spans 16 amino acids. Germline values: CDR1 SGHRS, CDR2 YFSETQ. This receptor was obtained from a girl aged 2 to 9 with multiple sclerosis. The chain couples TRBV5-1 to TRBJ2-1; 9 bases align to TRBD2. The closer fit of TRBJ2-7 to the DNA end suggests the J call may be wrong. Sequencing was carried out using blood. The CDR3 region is CASSSGLAWPYNEQYF. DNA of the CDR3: TGCGCCAGCAGCTCCGGACTAGCGTGGCCCTACAATGAGCAGTACTTC.